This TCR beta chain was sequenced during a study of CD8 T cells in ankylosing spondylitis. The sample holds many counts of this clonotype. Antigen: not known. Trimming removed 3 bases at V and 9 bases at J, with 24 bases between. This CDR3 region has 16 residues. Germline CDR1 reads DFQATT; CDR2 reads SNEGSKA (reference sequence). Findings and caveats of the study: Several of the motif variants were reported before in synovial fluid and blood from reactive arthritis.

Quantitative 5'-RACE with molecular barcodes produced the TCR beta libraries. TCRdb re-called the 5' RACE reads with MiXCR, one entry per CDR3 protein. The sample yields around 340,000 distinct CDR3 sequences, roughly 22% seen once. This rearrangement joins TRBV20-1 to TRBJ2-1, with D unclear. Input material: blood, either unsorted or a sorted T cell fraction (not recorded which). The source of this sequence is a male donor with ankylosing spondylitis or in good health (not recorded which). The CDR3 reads CSASRGSVVPHSEQFF. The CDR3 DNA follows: TGCAGTGCTAGTCGTGGATCAGTGGTCCCCCATTCTGAGCAGTTCTTC.